Sequencing of this T cell receptor beta chain was carried out in a study of T-cell reconstitution after alpha-beta-depleted transplantation in children listed by TCRdb under 2016. Regarding the complete study: T-cell immune reconstitution after TCRalphabeta/CD19-depleted allogeneic hematopoietic cell transplantation in children was quantitatively tracked in the study by means of TCR repertoire profiling.

General conclusions and limits of the study: The frequencies of hyperexpanded clones fell over the following months, and after one year, T-cell counts and TCRbeta diversity were mostly attributed to newly produced T cells. In some patients, the high TCRbeta diversity seen at day 60 was put down to recipient T cells and intrathymic progenitors that had survived conditioning. The apparently early recovery of alphabetaT-cell counts about two months after transplant reportedly depended on only several hundred rapidly expanded clones that came from non-depleted graft cells.

The library was built by means of PCR. Sequencing was performed on an Illumina HiSeq 2500. TCR library preparation used molecular barcoding, with unique molecular identifiers applied to normalize quantification of the TCRbeta repertoire. TCRdb took the public reads, trimmed them with fastp at Q25, ran MiXCR for clone calling and kept in-frame beta chains. One record per CDR3 amino acid sequence lists the most common genes and DNA. The sample has around 500,000 distinct CDR3 sequences on record, around 23% of them singletons. 12% to 15% of the sample comes from the top ten. The CDR3 contains 15 residues, cysteine and phenylalanine counted. The sequence is cut down to CDR3 DNA, 45 bases in frame from base 1. From a lookup of the germline V gene (reference sequence), CDR1 and CDR2 are SEHNR and FQNEAQ. Ends trimmed: V by 5 bases, J by 6 bases; bases unmatched to a gene: 9. This clonotype was detected many times. No antigen is known for it. Qualities for individual bases were not recorded, and no much larger clone is one base off.

The treatment or condition label, read with the paper, signifies: allogeneic hematopoietic cell transplantation with graft depleted of TCRalphabeta T cells and CD19 B cells. TCRalphabeta/CD19-depleted allogeneic hematopoietic cell grafts were given to the transplant recipients, all of whom were children. The sequenced sample was PBMCs, mostly from graft donor cells, obtained 360 days after TCRalphabeta/CD19-depleted stem cell transplant. This TCR was recovered from a boy in the first two years of life who had a stem cell transplant for acute myeloid leukemia, so the T cells may come from the graft donor. The V and J genes are TRBV7-9 and TRBJ2-2, and 7 bases in between align with TRBD1. The DNA sequence reads TGTGCCAGCAGCCTACACAGGGGCGGCCCCGGGGAGCTGTTTTTT. This encodes CASSLHRGGPGELFF.